This is a list of T cell receptor beta chains from one sample in a study of blood T cell repertoires in COVID-19. Generated by immunoSEQ multiplex PCR, the TCRdb table keeps only in-frame clones and is missing some. Here the sample spans about 35,000 clones, 77% being singletons. Specimen: peripheral blood. These receptors were taken from a human donor in a cohort sampled during active COVID-19. CDR3s include the opening cysteine and the closing phenylalanine or tryptophan. The order of the fields is D gene, V gene, clone size, J gene, CDR3 length, CDR3 protein, CDR3 DNA. D genes are given only for firm matches. Expanded clones are given a class, and other clones once, few, many or no size at all.

TRBD1	TRBV28	-	TRBJ1-3	15	CASSPTGGGGNTIYF	TGTGCCAGCAGTCCAACAGGGGGCGGCGGAAACACCATATATTTT
-	TRBV6-1	-	TRBJ2-5	14	CASTPPGDRQTQYF	TGTGCCAGCACCCCCCCTGGTGACAGACAGACCCAGTACTTC
TRBD1	TRBV6-1	-	TRBJ1-2	16	CASSDHRGPSNYGYTF	TGTGCCAGCAGTGATCACAGGGGGCCCTCTAACTATGGCTACACCTTC
TRBD2	TRBV5-1	-	TRBJ2-1	15	CASSLIAGERGEQFF	TGCGCCAGCAGCTTAATAGCGGGAGAAAGGGGGGAGCAGTTCTTC
TRBD1	TRBV6-5	-	TRBJ2-7	14	CASKSGQVEYEQYF	TGTGCCAGCAAATCAGGACAGGTGGAATACGAGCAGTACTTC
TRBD2	TRBV29-1	-	TRBJ2-7	14	CSVVSGLAGYEQYF	TGCAGCGTTGTGTCCGGCCTAGCGGGATACGAGCAGTACTTC
TRBD1	TRBV10-3	-	TRBJ2-7	15	CAISEWGQGAYEQYF	TGTGCCATCAGTGAGTGGGGACAGGGGGCGTACGAGCAGTACTTC
TRBD1	TRBV6-5	-	TRBJ1-1	14	CAIKRTGLNTEAFF	TGTGCCATCAAGCGGACAGGGTTGAACACTGAAGCTTTCTTT
TRBD2	TRBV13	-	TRBJ2-1	16	CASSLGGRGGRHEQFF	TGTGCCAGCAGCTTAGGCGGACGGGGGGGCCGACATGAGCAGTTCTTC
-	TRBV7-2	-	TRBJ1-1	13	CASSKVIQGEAFF	TGTGCCAGCAGCAAAGTGATTCAGGGTGAAGCTTTCTTT
-	TRBV25-1	-	TRBJ1-3	13	CASSEWVRGTIYF	TGTGCCAGCAGTGAATGGGTTCGAGGCACCATATATTTT
-	TRBV19	-	TRBJ2-1	13	CASRAVSYNEQFF	TGTGCCAGTAGGGCTGTCTCCTACAATGAGCAGTTCTTC
-	TRBV28	-	TRBJ1-5	14	CASNTGYLNQPQHF	TGTGCCAGCAATACCGGGTACTTAAATCAGCCCCAGCATTTT
TRBD1	TRBV29-1	-	TRBJ2-3	13	CSAVTGGTDTQYF	TGCAGCGCCGTGACAGGGGGCACAGATACGCAGTATTTT
-	TRBV6-4	once	TRBJ1-2	15	CASSADGGATYGYTF	TGTGCCAGCAGTGCCGATGGGGGGGCGACCTATGGCTACACCTTC
-	TRBV20-1	-	TRBJ1-1	10	CSALHQEAFF	TGCAGTGCTCTGCACCAGGAAGCTTTCTTT
TRBD1	TRBV7-2	-	TRBJ2-7	12	CASRGGPYEQYF	TGTGCCAGCAGAGGGGGCCCTTACGAGCAGTACTTC
-	TRBV27	-	TRBJ2-7	16	CASSATGNPRSYEQYF	TGTGCCAGCAGTGCCACAGGGAACCCCAGGTCCTACGAGCAGTACTTC
-	TRBV7-2	-	TRBJ1-2	14	CASSPDVRVRGYTF	TGTGCCAGCAGCCCTGACGTCAGGGTACGTGGCTACACCTTC
TRBD1	TRBV5-1	-	TRBJ1-2	14	CASSWTGENYGYTF	TGCGCCAGCAGCTGGACAGGGGAGAACTATGGCTACACCTTC
-	TRBV5-6	-	TRBJ1-3	15	CASSDWGRSLNTIYF	TGTGCCAGCAGCGACTGGGGCCGATCTTTAAACACCATATATTTT
-	TRBV18	-	TRBJ2-3	13	CASSPLTDYTQYF	TGTGCCAGCTCACCCCTGACAGACTATACGCAGTATTTT
TRBD1	TRBV2	-	TRBJ1-1	17	CASSESTGDSGNTEAFF	TGTGCCAGCAGTGAATCCACAGGGGACAGCGGGAACACTGAAGCTTTCTTT
-	TRBV19	-	TRBJ1-2	13	CASSIDILDGYTF	TGTGCCAGTAGTATAGATATACTAGATGGCTACACCTTC
TRBD1	TRBV7-8	once	TRBJ1-4	14	CASSLGQGGEKLFF	TGTGCCAGCAGCCTGGGACAGGGCGGCGAAAAACTGTTTTTT
-	TRBV18	-	TRBJ1-2	13	CASSPRQDYGYTF	TGTGCCAGCTCACCACGGCAGGACTATGGCTACACCTTC
-	TRBV3-1/TRBV3-2	-	TRBJ2-5	13	CASSRQFQETQYF	TGTGCCAGCAGCCGACAGTTTCAAGAGACCCAGTACTTC
TRBD1	TRBV29-1	-	TRBJ2-2	14	CSVSGDSQTGELFF	TGCAGCGTTTCTGGGGACAGTCAAACCGGGGAGCTGTTTTTT
TRBD2	TRBV4-1	-	TRBJ2-1	16	CASSQGRLAGAGEQFF	TGCGCCAGCAGCCAAGGCCGGCTAGCGGGGGCCGGGGAGCAGTTCTTC
-	TRBV6-5	-	TRBJ1-1	11	CASSNSPEAFF	TGTGCCAGCAGTAATTCTCCTGAAGCTTTCTTT
TRBD1	TRBV6-5	-	TRBJ2-7	14	CASRGSGGVSKQYF	TGTGCCAGCAGGGGATCAGGGGGCGTATCAAAGCAGTACTTC
TRBD2	TRBV30	-	TRBJ2-1	16	CAWSVLAGTRNNEQFF	TGTGCCTGGAGTGTACTAGCGGGGACACGAAACAATGAGCAGTTCTTC
TRBD1	TRBV7-9	few	TRBJ2-7	15	CASSPGTGRTYEQYF	TGTGCCAGCAGCCCGGGGACAGGTCGGACCTACGAGCAGTACTTC
-	TRBV28	-	TRBJ1-4	15	CASSSWTATNEKLFF	TGTGCCAGCAGTTCCTGGACAGCAACTAATGAAAAACTGTTTTTT
-	TRBV9	few	TRBJ2-3	15	CASSVVAAGTDTQYF	TGTGCCAGCAGCGTAGTAGCGGCCGGCACAGATACGCAGTATTTT
TRBD1	TRBV11-1	-	TRBJ2-7	15	CASSSPGQGVYEQYF	TGTGCCAGCAGCTCACCGGGACAGGGTGTCTACGAGCAGTACTTC
-	TRBV7-9	-	TRBJ2-2	13	CASGRPGTGELFF	TGTGCCAGCGGCCGACCGGGCACCGGGGAGCTGTTTTTT
TRBD1	TRBV5-5	-	TRBJ2-7	13	CASSQQGAYEQYF	TGTGCCAGCAGCCAACAGGGGGCGTACGAGCAGTACTTC
TRBD1	TRBV3-1/TRBV3-2	-	TRBJ1-1	14	CASSPSGGFTEAFF	TGTGCCAGCAGCCCCTCAGGGGGCTTCACTGAAGCTTTCTTT
TRBD1	TRBV28	few	TRBJ1-2	14	CASRPGQRPGGYTF	TGTGCCAGCAGGCCGGGACAGCGGCCTGGAGGCTACACCTTC
TRBD1	TRBV5-1	few	TRBJ1-1	15	CASSPDGQGNTEAFF	TGCGCCAGCAGCCCGGACGGACAGGGGAACACTGAAGCTTTCTTT
TRBD2	TRBV11-2	-	TRBJ2-1	18	CASSLRALAGGSYNEQFF	TGTGCCAGCAGCTTACGTGCGTTAGCGGGGGGGTCGTACAATGAGCAGTTCTTC
TRBD1	TRBV6-5	-	TRBJ1-2	15	CASSYTGGTNYGYTF	TGTGCCAGCAGTTACACAGGGGGCACAAACTATGGCTACACCTTC
TRBD2	TRBV13	-	TRBJ2-7	18	CASSLEGSGTLSSYEQYF	TGTGCCAGCAGCTTAGAGGGTAGCGGGACGCTAAGCTCCTACGAGCAGTACTTC
-	TRBV19	-	TRBJ1-1	12	CAAGKTNTEAFF	TGTGCCGCGGGGAAGACGAACACTGAAGCTTTCTTT
-	TRBV10-3	-	TRBJ2-3	14	CAISDQGGGDTQYF	TGTGCCATCAGTGATCAAGGGGGGGGAGATACGCAGTATTTT
TRBD1	TRBV24-1	-	TRBJ1-2	14	CATPLTGGKGGYTF	TGTGCCACCCCGTTGACAGGGGGGAAGGGAGGCTACACCTTC
TRBD1	TRBV3-1/TRBV3-2	-	TRBJ1-6	15	CASSLSAGGNSPLHF	TGTGCCAGCAGCCTTTCGGCAGGGGGCAATTCACCCCTCCACTTT
TRBD1	TRBV7-2	-	TRBJ1-5	15	CASSSGQSLNQPQHF	TGTGCCAGCAGCTCGGGACAGTCCCTTAATCAGCCCCAGCATTTT
TRBD1	TRBV5-1	few	TRBJ2-7	14	CASSSTGSPYEQYF	TGCGCCAGCAGCTCGACAGGGAGCCCCTACGAGCAGTACTTC
TRBD1	TRBV19	-	TRBJ2-2	15	CASSTGQGSVGELFF	TGTGCCAGTAGTACCGGACAGGGTTCAGTCGGGGAGCTGTTTTTT
-	TRBV5-1	-	TRBJ1-3	14	CASSSGLFGNTIYF	TGCGCCAGCAGTTCGGGACTTTTTGGAAACACCATATATTTT
TRBD2	TRBV7-2	-	TRBJ2-3	18	CASSLIGRTSGGADTQYF	TGTGCCAGCAGCCTGATCGGACGGACTAGCGGGGGGGCAGATACGCAGTATTTT
TRBD1	TRBV28	-	TRBJ1-1	15	CASSLNRGRNTEAFF	TGTGCCAGCAGTTTAAATAGGGGGCGGAACACTGAAGCTTTCTTT
-	TRBV6-1	-	TRBJ1-5	16	CASSEAPRGRNQPQHF	TGTGCCAGCAGTGAAGCGCCGCGGGGGAGGAATCAGCCCCAGCATTTT
-	TRBV27	few	TRBJ2-7	14	CASSPRGTIYEQYF	TGTGCCAGCAGTCCCAGGGGCACCATCTACGAGCAGTACTTC